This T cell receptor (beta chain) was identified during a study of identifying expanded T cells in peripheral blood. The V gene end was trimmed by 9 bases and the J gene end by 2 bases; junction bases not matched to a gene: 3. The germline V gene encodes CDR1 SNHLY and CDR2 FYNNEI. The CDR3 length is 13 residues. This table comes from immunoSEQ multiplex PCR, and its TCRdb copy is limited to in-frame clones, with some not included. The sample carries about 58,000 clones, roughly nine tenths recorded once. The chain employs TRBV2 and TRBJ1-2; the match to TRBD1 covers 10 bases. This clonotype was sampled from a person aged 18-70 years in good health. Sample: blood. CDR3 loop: CASRDRGNYGYTF. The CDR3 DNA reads TGTGCCAGTCGGGACAGGGGAAACTATGGCTACACCTTC.